The 7 T cell receptor beta chains below come from one sample, sequenced in a study of circulating CD8 cells and anti-PD-1 response in melanoma. From live CD3+CD8+TCRalphabeta+ cells, four PD-1 and/or TIGIT subsets were sorted. The QIAseq Immune Repertoire TCR panel built the libraries from roughly 16 ng of total RNA. Via MiXCR, TCRdb re-called the reads, giving one row per CDR3 protein. The sample has approximately 1,100 distinct CDR3 sequences; more than 9% are singletons. Sample: CD8+ T cells from PBMCs, taken at baseline or after one month of anti-PD-1 therapy (not recorded which). These receptors were collected from a human donor with melanoma.

This clonotype is medium-sized. The chain links TRBV14 to TRBJ2-1; 8 bases are a match to TRBD2. The CDR3 contains 15 residues. Germline CDR1 and CDR2: SGHDN and FVKESK. Trimming at V came to 1 base and at J to 8 bases, leaving 7 bases not matched to a gene. The CDR3 DNA is TGTGCCAGCAGCCAAGCACTAGCGGCCCCCCATGAGCAGTTCTTC. Its translation: CASSQALAAPHEQFF.

By share, this clonotype ranks as medium-sized. CDR3 sequence: CSARVLGRGIVIDNEQFF. CDR3 nucleotide sequence: TGCAGTGCTAGGGTTTTGGGGAGGGGTATAGTGATAGACAATGAGCAGTTCTTC. This chain connects TRBV20-1 to TRBJ2-1; 7 bases are shared with TRBD2. Germline V gene lookup returns CDR1 DFQATT and CDR2 SNEGSKA (reference sequence). This CDR3 is built from 18 residues. The V and J ends lost 3 bases and 5 bases, in that order; junction bases with no gene match: 19.

Sample share makes this clonotype medium-sized. The V call is TRBV4-3, the J call TRBJ2-7; D is unresolved. The CDR3 loop spans 16 amino acids. Trimming stripped 0 bases from V and 2 bases from J, with 14 bases between. Looked up from germline, CDR1 is LGHNA and CDR2 is YSLEER. The CDR3 sequence is CASSQEAVILTYEQYF. In nucleotides, the CDR3 is TGCGCCAGCAGCCAAGAGGCGGTAATCCTTACCTACGAGCAGTACTTC.

This clonotype rates as medium-sized. V usage is TRBV27 and J usage is TRBJ2-7, with D possibly TRBD2 on 5 matching bases. This CDR3 comprises 13 residues. With 1 base removed from V and 7 bases from J, the gap between germline ends came to 11 bases. In germline, CDR1 is MNHEY, CDR2 SMNVEV (reference sequence). CDR3 loop: CASSLWARGEQYF. In nucleotides, the CDR3 is TGTGCCAGCAGTTTATGGGCCCGGGGAGAGCAGTACTTC.

Sample share makes this clonotype medium-sized (0.01 to 0.1%). The chain joins TRBV29-1 to TRBJ2-7; 8 bases align to TRBD1. Germline V gene data show CDR1 as SQVTM and CDR2 as ANQGSEA. V was pared by 3 bases and J by 5 bases, with 3 bases of the junction left unmatched. The CDR3 is 12 amino acids. CDR3 region: CSVEDRADEQYF. The CDR3, as DNA: TGCAGCGTTGAGGACAGGGCCGACGAGCAGTACTTC.

This clonotype showed up just a few times. A much bigger clone sits one base away, suggesting this may be a read error. This chain links TRBV19 with TRBJ1-1; 11 positions agree with TRBD1. Germline CDR1 reads LNHDA; CDR2 reads SQIVND (reference sequence). The J segment lost 5 bases and the V segment lost 6 bases, leaving 5 bases of the junction unmatched. The CDR3 totals 14 residues. CDR3 coding DNA: TGTGCCAGTAGCGGGACAGGGGGAGCGACTGAAGCTTTCTTT. Protein product: CASSGTGGATEAFF.

About this clonotype: A much larger clone lies one base from this, so it may be a read error. V usage is TRBV21-1 and J usage is TRBJ2-7. TRBV21-1 is deemed a pseudogene. This CDR3 region has 15 residues. The CDR3 DNA follows: TGTGCCACCACGTACAGACACTCCAACTCCTACGAGCAGTACTTC. Its protein product is CATTYRHSNSYEQYF.